This T cell receptor (beta chain) was identified in a study of T cells in Graves' hyperthyroidism and ophthalmopathy. Thyroid ultrasound, orbital computed tomography, clinical symptoms, and serum thyroxine and TRAb underpinned diagnoses. General study points: Model output signaled ophthalmopathy a median around 6.9 months ahead of onset. Ophthalmopathy was told apart from stable hyperthyroidism by a 13 V-J model.

The sample holds a few counts of this clonotype. Its antigen is unidentified. From RNA transcripts, TCR beta CDR3 regions were amplified. TCR CDR3 regions were first amplified by RT-PCR with HTBI primers. TCRdb recomputed calls from the multiplex PCR reads with MiXCR, one row per CDR3 protein. The top ten clones hold just over 8% of a sample with some 510,000 distinct CDR3 sequences, roughly 50% of them seen once. Trimming took off 5 bases at V and 4 bases at J, with 14 bases between the two ends. The CDR3 length is 14 residues. Germline V gene sequence: CDR1 SGHNT, CDR2 YENEEA. The chain combines TRBV11-3 with TRBJ2-5; possible D gene TRBD1, 5 bases. The TCR sequence derives from a woman aged 18-29 years with Graves' hyperthyroidism. The material sequenced was peripheral blood or thyroid tissue (not recorded which). DNA of the CDR3: TGTGCCAGCAGCGATCAGGGAATTCTAGAGACCCAGTACTTC. As protein: CASSDQGILETQYF. The full variable domain, its missing parts supplied by reference TRBV11-3 and TRBJ2-5, is EAGVVQSPRYKIIEKKQPVAFWCNPISGHNTLYWYLQNLGQGPELLIRYENEEAVDDSQLPKDRFSAERLKGVDSTLKIQPAELGDSAVYLCASSDQGILETQYFGPGTRLLVL.